The 9 T cell receptor beta chains below come from one sample, sequenced in a study of T cell responses to AZD1222 COVID-19 vaccine (dated by TCRdb to the early 2020s). Interpreted using the paper, the time point label stands for: about 28 days (+/-7) after the second vaccine dose. Library construction relied on the immunoSEQ multiplex PCR assay. In its TCRdb copy, this immuneACCESS table keeps in-frame sequences only and misses some clones. Where compared with another copy, unresolved V genes explain less than half of these, and the others have no known cause. This sample gives about 270,000 clones in total; around 93% of them show up just once. The ten largest clones capture 0.55% of the sample. Material: peripheral blood, obtained 28 days after the second AZD1222 dose. These receptors were taken from an adult who received the AZD1222 COVID-19 vaccine.

This chain joins TRBV28 and TRBJ1-4; perhaps TRBD1 as D (5 bases). This CDR3 is 14 amino acids long. The V gene lost 3 bases and the J gene lost 10 bases, with 15 bases spanning the gap. CDR1 is MDHEN and CDR2 is SYDVKM in the germline V gene. CDR3 protein: CASSFPDISGKLFF. Written as DNA, the CDR3 is TGTGCCAGCAGTTTCCCGGACATATCCGGAAAACTGTTTTTT.

The chain joins TRBV6-5 to TRBJ2-2; 10 bases align to TRBD1. The CDR3 has 14 amino acids. V was pared by 6 bases and J by 7 bases, with 5 bases of the junction left unmatched. Germline assignment: CDR1 MNHEY and CDR2 SVGAGI. The CDR3 region is CASRRQGAGGELFF. The CDR3 bases are TGTGCCAGCAGGAGACAGGGGGCTGGCGGGGAGCTGTTTTTT.

The chain combines TRBV5-1 with TRBJ2-3; D gene ambiguous. The germline V gene encodes CDR1 SGHRS and CDR2 YFSETQ. The ends were cut back, 2 bases at V and 0 bases at J, with 7 bases in the middle. The CDR3 has 14 residues. CDR3 in amino acids: CASSFKGSTDTQYF. CDR3 coding DNA: TGCGCCAGCAGCTTCAAGGGAAGCACAGATACGCAGTATTTT.

This sequence joins TRBV24-1 and TRBJ2-1; the D is unclear. V lost 2 bases and J 7 bases, leaving 5 bases between the germline ends. From germline, CDR1 is KGHDR and CDR2 SFDVKD. The CDR3 is 12 amino acids. The CDR3 sequence is CATSDYQNEQFF. CDR3 bases: TGTGCCACCAGTGATTACCAGAATGAGCAGTTCTTC.

This sequence joins TRBV2 and TRBJ2-7; D ambiguous. With 4 bases removed from V and 0 bases from J, the gap between germline ends came to 4 bases. The CDR3 extends over 12 amino acids. CDR1 and CDR2 from the germline V gene are SNHLY and FYNNEI. CDR3 DNA: TGTGCCAGCAGTGGCAGCTCCTACGAGCAGTACTTC. Protein: CASSGSSYEQYF.

The chain uses TRBV11-2 and TRBJ2-1, with D tentatively TRBD1 (6 bases). CDR1 SGHAT and CDR2 FQNNGV come from the germline V gene. CDR3 length equals 16 residues. Trimming removed 6 bases at V and 4 bases at J, with 19 bases between. CDR3 in amino acids: CASSRVLGGRYNEQFF. The CDR3 DNA is TGTGCCAGCAGTCGAGTTCTTGGGGGCAGGTACAATGAGCAGTTCTTC.

This chain links TRBV19 with TRBJ1-5; D not resolved. Germline V gene lookup returns CDR1 LNHDA and CDR2 SQIVND (reference sequence). V was shortened by 3 bases and J by 0 bases, with 9 bases between the two germline ends. This CDR3 is 15 amino acids long. The CDR3 sequence: CASSMFGGSNQPQHF. The DNA of the CDR3 is TGTGCCAGTAGTATGTTCGGCGGTAGCAATCAGCCCCAGCATTTT.

The chain employs TRBV7-9 and TRBJ2-5; perhaps TRBD1 as D (6 bases). Germline-derived CDR1 and CDR2 are SEHNR and FQNEAQ (reference sequence). V was clipped by 6 bases and J by 5 bases, with 19 bases between them. This CDR3 is built from 15 residues. The CDR3 region has the DNA TGTGCCAGCAGGCCAGGGGCCCCCGAGGGGGAGACCCAGTACTTC. This translates into CASRPGAPEGETQYF.

The chain links TRBV5-1 to TRBJ2-1; TRBD2 matches 11 bases. The CDR3 sequence is 18 residues long. Germline CDR1 reads SGHRS; CDR2 reads YFSETQ. V dropped 1 base and J dropped 0; count of bases not matched to a gene: 6. Written as DNA, the CDR3 is TGCGCCAGCAGCTTGCGGGGACTAGCGGAGAGCTCCTACAATGAGCAGTTCTTC. Translating it yields CASSLRGLAESSYNEQFF.